This is a list of T cell receptor beta chains from one sample in a study of T cells after somatic rescue of genetic block. Profiling relied on immunoSEQ multiplex PCR, and the TCRdb table lists in-frame clones only, not all of them. The profile shows 45,000 to 70,000 clones, about 96% of them singletons. The sample comprised peripheral blood mononuclear cells (PBMCs). These receptors originate from a child in the first two years of life. CDR3s include the opening cysteine and the closing phenylalanine or tryptophan. The D gene is left open where the match is weak. Part of the rows lack a size; the others show once, few, many or a class for expanded clones.

>TRBV4-1|.|TRBD2|15|TRBJ2-7
TGCGCCAGCAGCCAAGCCGGGACTAGCGGGTACGAGCAGTACTTC
CASSQAGTSGYEQYF
>TRBV7-9|.|.|14|TRBJ2-7
TGTGCCAGCAGCTTAGGTGCCAGGGCCTACGAGCAGTACTTC
CASSLGARAYEQYF
>TRBV5-1|.|.|13|TRBJ2-3
TGCGCCAGCAGCTTGGGCGTCAGGGATACGCAGTATTTT
CASSLGVRDTQYF
>TRBV5-1|.|.|15|TRBJ2-1
TGCGCCAGCAGCTTCCCGACCGTCTCCTACAATGAGCAGTTCTTC
CASSFPTVSYNEQFF
>TRBV5-8|.|TRBD2|17|TRBJ2-1
TGTGCCAGCAGCTTATTGGAGACTAGCGGGAGTGGGAATGAGCAGTTCTTC
CASSLLETSGSGNEQFF
>TRBV5-1|.|TRBD2|15|TRBJ2-1
TGCGCCAGCAGCTCGGGGACTAGCGGGAGGGATGAGCAGTTCTTC
CASSSGTSGRDEQFF
>TRBV5-4|.|TRBD2|15|TRBJ2-3
TGTGCCAGCAGCTTGCTAGCGGGAAACACAGATACGCAGTATTTT
CASSLLAGNTDTQYF
>TRBV10-3|.|.|13|TRBJ1-1
TGTGCCATCAAATGGGAGATGAACACTGAAGCTTTCTTT
CAIKWEMNTEAFF
>TRBV28|.|.|14|TRBJ1-2
TGTGCCAGCAGTTTAATAGGGGGTAACTATGGCTACACCTTC
CASSLIGGNYGYTF
>TRBV19|once|.|14|TRBJ1-4
TGTGCCAGTAGCCTTTTCGGACAGATAGAAAAACTGTTTTTT
CASSLFGQIEKLFF
>TRBV7-7|.|.|13|TRBJ1-1
TGTGCCAGCAGCTTACATAGGAACACCGAAGCTTTCTTT
CASSLHRNTEAFF
>TRBV6-5|.|.|14|TRBJ2-3
TGTGCCAGCAGAAAACTAGGGCACACAGATACGCAGTATTTT
CASRKLGHTDTQYF
>TRBV5-5|.|.|13|TRBJ1-5
TGTGCCAGCAGCTTTGTATTGGGTCAGCCCCAGCATTTT
CASSFVLGQPQHF
>TRBV27|.|TRBD1|14|TRBJ1-1
TGTGCCAGCAGTTTATACGGGACAGGGGCTGAAGCTTTCTTT
CASSLYGTGAEAFF
>TRBV30|.|TRBD2|13|TRBJ2-2
TGTGCCTGGAGACTAGCGGGAGCCGGGGAGCTGTTTTTT
CAWRLAGAGELFF
>TRBV5-4|.|TRBD2|16|TRBJ2-7
TGTGCCAGCAGCCGGGGGGGGACTAGCGGGAACTACGAGCAGTACTTC
CASSRGGTSGNYEQYF
>TRBV18|.|.|16|TRBJ2-3
TGTGCCAGCTCACCGAGGGGCGCTGGGGGCACAGATACGCAGTATTTT
CASSPRGAGGTDTQYF
>TRBV28|.|TRBD1|14|TRBJ1-1
TGTGCCAGCAGACCGCGGACAGGGAACACTGAAGCTTTCTTT
CASRPRTGNTEAFF
>TRBV9|.|.|16|TRBJ2-1
TGTGCCAGCAGCGTAGACGTAGCGGCCGGATACAATGAGCAGTTCTTC
CASSVDVAAGYNEQFF
>TRBV6-1|.|TRBD2|19|TRBJ2-1
TGTGCCAGCAGTGAGGGTCCTAGCGGGAGCCCTAGCTCCTACAATGAGCAGTTCTTC
CASSEGPSGSPSSYNEQFF
>TRBV5-1|.|TRBD2|17|TRBJ2-1
TGCGCCAGCAGGGGACTAGCGGGAGGTTTCTCCTACAATGAGCAGTTCTTC
CASRGLAGGFSYNEQFF
>TRBV21-1|.|.|12|TRBJ1-1
TGTGCCAGCAGCAAACAGAACACTGAAGCTTTCTTT
CASSKQNTEAFF
>TRBV27|.|.|14|TRBJ1-2
TGTGCCAGCAGTCTTTTTGGGGATTTTAGGGGCTACACCTTC
CASSLFGDFRGYTF
>TRBV6-4|.|.|13|TRBJ2-7
TGTGCCAGCAGACTAGAACAGGGTTACGAGCAGTACTTC
CASRLEQGYEQYF
>TRBV7-3|.|.|13|TRBJ2-2
TGTGCCAGCAGCCACGACTACACCGGGGAGCTGTTTTTT
CASSHDYTGELFF
>TRBV27|.|TRBD2|15|TRBJ2-3
TGTGCCAGCAGATATATAGCGGGAGCAACAGATACGCAGTATTTT
CASRYIAGATDTQYF
>TRBV27|.|TRBD1|13|TRBJ1-1
TGTGCCAGCAGTTTAGGACAGGACACTGAAGCTTTCTTT
CASSLGQDTEAFF
>TRBV23-1|.|TRBD1|19|TRBJ2-6
TGCGCCAGCAGTCATTTAAGACAGGGGGCTCCTTTCTGGGCCAACGTCCTGACTTTC
CASSHLRQGAPFWANVLTF
>TRBV4-2|.|TRBD1|16|TRBJ1-1
TGTGCCAGCAGCCATCCACGGGGACAGACGAACACTGAAGCTTTCTTT
CASSHPRGQTNTEAFF
>TRBV11-2|once|TRBD2|18|TRBJ2-7
TGTGCCAGCAGCTTGGCGGGTTTCCTAGCGGGAGGGCCCTACGAGCAGTACTTC
CASSLAGFLAGGPYEQYF
>TRBV18|.|TRBD2|15|TRBJ2-7
TGTGCCAGCTCCCGGGGACTAGCGTCGACCTACGAGCAGTACTTC
CASSRGLASTYEQYF